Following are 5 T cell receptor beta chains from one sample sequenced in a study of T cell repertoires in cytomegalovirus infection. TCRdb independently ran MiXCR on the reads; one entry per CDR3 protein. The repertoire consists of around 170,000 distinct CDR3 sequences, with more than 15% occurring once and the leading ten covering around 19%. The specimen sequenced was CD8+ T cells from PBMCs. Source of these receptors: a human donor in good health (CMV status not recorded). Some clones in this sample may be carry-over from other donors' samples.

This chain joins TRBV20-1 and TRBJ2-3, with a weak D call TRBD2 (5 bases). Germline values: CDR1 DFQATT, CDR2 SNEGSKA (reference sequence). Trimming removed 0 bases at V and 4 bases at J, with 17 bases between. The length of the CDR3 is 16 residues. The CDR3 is CSARDFLGEWADTQYF. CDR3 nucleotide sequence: TGCAGTGCTAGAGATTTTCTCGGGGAGTGGGCAGATACGCAGTATTTT.

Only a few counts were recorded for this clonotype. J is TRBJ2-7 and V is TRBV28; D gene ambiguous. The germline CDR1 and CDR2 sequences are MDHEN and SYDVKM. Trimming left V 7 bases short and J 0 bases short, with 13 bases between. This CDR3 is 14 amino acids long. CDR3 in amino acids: CASTTGRFSYEQYF. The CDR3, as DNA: TGTGCCAGCACCACGGGCAGGTTCTCCTACGAGCAGTACTTC.

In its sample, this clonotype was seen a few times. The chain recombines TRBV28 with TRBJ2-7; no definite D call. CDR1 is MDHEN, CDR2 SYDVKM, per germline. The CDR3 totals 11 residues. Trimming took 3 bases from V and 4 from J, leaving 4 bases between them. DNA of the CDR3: TGTGCCAGCAGTTTTTATTACGAGCAGTACTTC. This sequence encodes CASSFYYEQYF.

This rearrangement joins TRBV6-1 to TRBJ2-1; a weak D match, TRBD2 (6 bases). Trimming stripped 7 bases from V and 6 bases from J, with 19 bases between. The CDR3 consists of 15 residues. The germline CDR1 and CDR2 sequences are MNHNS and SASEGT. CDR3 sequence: CASTVELDGGNEQFF. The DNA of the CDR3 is TGTGCCAGCACCGTCGAACTGGACGGGGGCAATGAGCAGTTCTTC.

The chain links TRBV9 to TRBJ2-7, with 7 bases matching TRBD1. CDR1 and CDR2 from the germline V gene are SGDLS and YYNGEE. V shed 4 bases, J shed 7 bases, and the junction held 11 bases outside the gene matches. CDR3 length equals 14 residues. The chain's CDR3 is CASSLGQASREQYF. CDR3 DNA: TGTGCCAGCAGCCTAGGACAGGCCTCGAGGGAGCAGTACTTC.